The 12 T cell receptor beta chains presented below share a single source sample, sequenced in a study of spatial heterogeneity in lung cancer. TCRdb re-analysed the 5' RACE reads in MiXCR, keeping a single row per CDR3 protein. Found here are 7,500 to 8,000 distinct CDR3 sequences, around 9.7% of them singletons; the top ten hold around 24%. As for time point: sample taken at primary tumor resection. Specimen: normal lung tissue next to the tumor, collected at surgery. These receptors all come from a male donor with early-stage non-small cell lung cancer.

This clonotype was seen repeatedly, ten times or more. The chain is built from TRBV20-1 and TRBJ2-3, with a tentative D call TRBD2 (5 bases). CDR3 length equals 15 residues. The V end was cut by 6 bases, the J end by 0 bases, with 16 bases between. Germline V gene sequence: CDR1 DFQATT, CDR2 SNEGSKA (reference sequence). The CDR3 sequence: CSAPVGGSSTDTQYF. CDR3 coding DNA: TGCAGTGCCCCCGTGGGCGGGTCTAGCACAGATACGCAGTATTTT.

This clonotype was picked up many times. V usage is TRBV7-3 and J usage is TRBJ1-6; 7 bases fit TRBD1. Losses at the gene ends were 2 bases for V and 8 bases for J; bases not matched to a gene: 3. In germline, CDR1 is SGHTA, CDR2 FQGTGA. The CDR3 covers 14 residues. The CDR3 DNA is TGTGCCAGCAGCTTAGGGACAGCGGATTCACCCCTCCACTTT. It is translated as CASSLGTADSPLHF.

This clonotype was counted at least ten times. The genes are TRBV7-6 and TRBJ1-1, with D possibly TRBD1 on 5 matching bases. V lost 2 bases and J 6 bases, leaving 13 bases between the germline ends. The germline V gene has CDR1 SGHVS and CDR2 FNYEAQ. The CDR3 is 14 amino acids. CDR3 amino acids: CASSLWSGTPEAFF. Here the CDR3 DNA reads TGTGCCAGCAGCTTATGGTCTGGGACCCCTGAAGCTTTCTTT.

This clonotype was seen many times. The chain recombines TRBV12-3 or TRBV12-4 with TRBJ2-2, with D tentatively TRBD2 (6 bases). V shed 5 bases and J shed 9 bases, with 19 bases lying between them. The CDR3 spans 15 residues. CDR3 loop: CASSPGKDGSRELFF. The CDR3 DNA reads TGTGCCAGCAGTCCCGGGAAAGACGGGAGCCGGGAGCTGTTTTTT.

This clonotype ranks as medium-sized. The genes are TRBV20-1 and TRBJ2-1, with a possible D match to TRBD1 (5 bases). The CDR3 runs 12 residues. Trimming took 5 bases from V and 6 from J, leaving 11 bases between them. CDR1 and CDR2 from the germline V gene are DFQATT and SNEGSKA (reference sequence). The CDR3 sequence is CSASRQINEQFF. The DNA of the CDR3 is TGCAGTGCTTCCCGACAGATCAATGAGCAGTTCTTC.

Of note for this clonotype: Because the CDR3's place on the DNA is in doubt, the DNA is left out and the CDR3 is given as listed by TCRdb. CDR3 region: CASSIARSGANVLTFGAGELFF. This sequence joins TRBV19 and TRBJ2-2; the tabulated D call, TRBD1, remains unverified against the DNA. CDR1 LNHDA and CDR2 SQIVND come from the germline V gene (reference sequence). The CDR3 contains 22 residues when both ends are counted.

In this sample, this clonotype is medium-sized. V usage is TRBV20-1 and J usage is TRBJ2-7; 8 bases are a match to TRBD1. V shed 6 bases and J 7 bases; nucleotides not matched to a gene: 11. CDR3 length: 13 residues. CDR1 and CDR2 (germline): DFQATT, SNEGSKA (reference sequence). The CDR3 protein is CSASRDRGREQYF. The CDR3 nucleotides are TGCAGTGCGAGCCGCGACAGGGGTAGGGAGCAGTACTTC.

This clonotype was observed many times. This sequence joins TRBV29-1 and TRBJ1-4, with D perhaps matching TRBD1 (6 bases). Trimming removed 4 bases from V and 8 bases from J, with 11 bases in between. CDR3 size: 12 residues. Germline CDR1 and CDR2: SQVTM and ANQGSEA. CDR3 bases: TGCAGCGTTGGGCAGGGGCGAGAAAAACTGTTTTTT. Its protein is CSVGQGREKLFF.

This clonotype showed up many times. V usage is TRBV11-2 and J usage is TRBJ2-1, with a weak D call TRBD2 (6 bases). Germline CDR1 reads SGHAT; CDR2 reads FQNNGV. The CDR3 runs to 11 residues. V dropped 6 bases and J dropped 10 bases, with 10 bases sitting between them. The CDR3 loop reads CASRASVEQFF. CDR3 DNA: TGTGCCAGCAGGGCTAGCGTCGAGCAGTTCTTC.

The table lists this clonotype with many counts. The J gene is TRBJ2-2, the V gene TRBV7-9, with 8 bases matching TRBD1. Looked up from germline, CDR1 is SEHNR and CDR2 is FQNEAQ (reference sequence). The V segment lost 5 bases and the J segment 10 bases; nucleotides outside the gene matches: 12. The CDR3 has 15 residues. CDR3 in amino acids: CASSDYRQGPQELFF. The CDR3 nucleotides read TGTGCCAGCAGCGACTATAGACAGGGGCCTCAGGAGCTGTTTTTT.

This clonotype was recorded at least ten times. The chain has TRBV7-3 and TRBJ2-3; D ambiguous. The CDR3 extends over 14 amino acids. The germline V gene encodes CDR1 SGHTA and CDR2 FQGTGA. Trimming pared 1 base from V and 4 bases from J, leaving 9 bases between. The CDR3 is CASSLNQWPDTQYF. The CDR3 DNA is TGTGCCAGCAGCTTAAATCAGTGGCCAGATACGCAGTATTTT. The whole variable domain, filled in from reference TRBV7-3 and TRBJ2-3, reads GAGVSQTPSNKVTEKGKYVELRCDPISGHTALYWYRQSLGQGPEFLIYFQGTGAADDSGLPNDRFFAVRPEGSVSTLKIQRTERGDSAVYLCASSLNQWPDTQYFGPGTRLTVL.

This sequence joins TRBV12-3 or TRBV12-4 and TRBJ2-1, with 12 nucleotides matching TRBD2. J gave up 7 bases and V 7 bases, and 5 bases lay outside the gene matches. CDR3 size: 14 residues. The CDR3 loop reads CASTRTSGINEQFF. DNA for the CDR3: TGTGCCAGCACCCGGACTAGCGGGATAAATGAGCAGTTCTTC.